This T cell receptor (beta chain) is drawn from a study of blood T cell repertoires in COVID-19. Turning to the study itself: Specimens from acute and convalescent COVID-19 originated in the United States, Italy and Spain. Nucleic acid was either cDNA or gDNA, and it came from T cells, B-cell-depleted T cells, or PBMCs.

J was trimmed by 0 bases and V by 5 bases; bases with no gene match: 5. The CDR3 covers 15 residues. Germline CDR1 LNHDA, CDR2 SQIVND (reference sequence). Authors' methods: By means of reference gene primer amplification, nucleated cell counts were estimated. Clones were read by immunoSEQ multiplex PCR, and TCRdb kept only the in-frame ones, dropping some. V, J and clone size are those of that table, while D and trimming were read from the DNA. Among 250,000 to 350,000 clones listed, about 91% were seen once. The source is a woman aged 30 to 39 who had recovered from COVID-19. J is TRBJ2-3 and V is TRBV19, with TRBD1 matching over 7 bases. Material: peripheral blood. The CDR3 sequence is CASSVDRASTDTQYF. The CDR3 DNA is TGTGCCAGTAGTGTCGACAGGGCTAGCACAGATACGCAGTATTTT.